This entry lists 17 T cell receptor beta chains sequenced from one sample in a study of CD8+ T cells in alopecia areata. Noted treatment: oral pan-JAK inhibitor, 5-10 mg twice daily. cDNA reverse transcribed from extracted RNA served as the sequencing template. Libraries were prepared by immunoSEQ multiplex PCR; TCRdb keeps only in-frame clonotypes and omits some of them. Of about 110,000 clones listed, around 83% are singletons. Sequencing used CD8+ T cells sorted from blood, obtained at week 24, from a patient treated with tofacitinib. These TCRs come from a human donor with alopecia areata.

J is TRBJ1-6 and V is TRBV7-9, with no clear D. The CDR3 has 17 amino acids. Germline CDR1 is SEHNR and CDR2 is FQNEAQ (reference sequence). V was shortened by 5 bases and J by 0 bases, with 14 bases between the two germline ends. CDR3 sequence reads: CASSASDVSSYNSPLHF. The DNA for the CDR3 is TGTGCCAGCAGCGCGTCGGACGTGAGCTCCTATAATTCACCCCTCCACTTT.

This chain uses TRBV7-9 with TRBJ1-5; maybe TRBD1 (6 bases). CDR3 length: 15 amino acids. The ends were cut back, 5 bases at V and 5 bases at J, with 16 bases in the middle. CDR1 is SEHNR, CDR2 FQNEAQ, per germline (reference sequence). The CDR3: CASSPTLGGDQPQHF. The CDR3 nucleotides are TGTGCCAGCAGCCCGACCCTAGGGGGAGATCAGCCCCAGCATTTT.

This clone was counted a single time. This rearrangement joins TRBV5-4 to TRBJ2-7, with D possibly TRBD2 on 6 matching bases. This CDR3 spans 12 amino acids. Deletions cut 2 bases from V and 7 bases from J, with 10 bases between. Per germline, CDR1 SGHNT and CDR2 YYREEE (reference sequence). CDR3 region: CASSFPAGEQYF. CDR3 in DNA: TGTGCCAGCAGCTTCCCGGCGGGAGAGCAGTACTTC.

This chain uses TRBV28 with TRBJ2-5; 8 bases are shared with TRBD1. The CDR3 covers 13 residues. V lost 7 bases to trimming and J lost 1 base; unmatched junction nucleotides: 2. Looked up from germline, CDR1 is MDHEN and CDR2 is SYDVKM. In DNA, the CDR3 is TGTGCCAGCATGGGACAGGCCCAAGAGACCCAGTACTTC. It yields the protein CASMGQAQETQYF. Together with reference TRBV28 and TRBJ2-5, the CDR3 gives the full variable domain: DVKVTQSSRYLVKRTGEKVFLECVQDMDHENMFWYRQDPGLGLRLIYFSYDVKMKEKGDIPEGYSVSREKKERFSLILESASTNQTSMYLCASMGQAQETQYFGPGTRLLVL.

This chain connects TRBV6-1 to TRBJ1-1; a possible D gene is TRBD1 (5 bases). Germline CDR1 reads MNHNS; CDR2 reads SASEGT. This CDR3 is built from 13 residues. Trimming shortened V by 2 bases and J by 5 bases, and 9 bases separated the two germline ends. In DNA form, the CDR3 reads TGTGCCAGCAGTGAATGGCAGGGAACTGAAGCTTTCTTT. It encodes CASSEWQGTEAFF.

To note about this clone: A read error may produce the germline difference seen at one junction end. The J gene is TRBJ2-1, the V gene TRBV7-7, with 11 bases aligning to TRBD2. CDR1 is SSHAT and CDR2 is FNYEAQ in the germline V gene (reference sequence). This CDR3 contains 16 residues. The CDR3 DNA reads TGTGCTAGCAGCACAAGCGGACTAGCGGGTTTCGATGAGCAGTTCTTC. Its protein product is CASSTSGLAGFDEQFF.

A single count supports this clone. The V gene is TRBV4-1, the J gene TRBJ1-2, with D possibly matching TRBD1 (5 bases). The germline gives CDR1 MGHRA, CDR2 YSYEKL. V shed 1 base and J shed 0 bases, with 12 bases lying between them. The CDR3 is 16 amino acids. The chain's CDR3 is CASSQVLATANYGYTF. CDR3 in DNA: TGCGCCAGCAGCCAAGTACTGGCGACAGCTAACTATGGCTACACCTTC.

The chain joins TRBV13 to TRBJ2-5; a weak D match, TRBD2 (6 bases). Trimming took off 5 bases at V and 5 bases at J, with 18 bases between the two ends. Germline CDR1 is PRHDT and CDR2 is FYEKMQ (reference sequence). CDR3 length: 15 residues. The CDR3 DNA reads TGTGCCAGCAGCGGAGGGGAAGGGGCGGGGGAGACCCAGTACTTC. Translation gives CASSGGEGAGETQYF.

The chain links TRBV7-6 to TRBJ2-7, with 11 nucleotides matching TRBD1. V trimming: 5 bases; J trimming: 6 bases; junction bases outside the gene matches: 15. This CDR3 spans 17 amino acids. The germline V gene has CDR1 SGHVS and CDR2 FNYEAQ. The CDR3 region has the DNA TGTGCCAGCAGCCCACACCCCGGACAGGGGGCGCGGGTCGAGCAGTACTTC. It specifies CASSPHPGQGARVEQYF.

The rearrangement links TRBV7-2 to TRBJ2-3; 9 bases align to TRBD2. The germline gives CDR1 SGHTA, CDR2 FQGNSA. V was pared by 3 bases and J by 6 bases, with 19 bases of the junction left unmatched. The length of the CDR3 is 19 residues. The CDR3 sequence is CASSFPKIASGAFPDTQYF. The CDR3 DNA reads as TGTGCCAGCAGCTTCCCTAAAATAGCTAGCGGGGCCTTCCCTGATACGCAGTATTTT.

The J gene is TRBJ2-1, the V gene TRBV5-4; 8 bases line up with TRBD1. Germline CDR1 and CDR2: SGHNT and YYREEE (reference sequence). Trimming cost V 4 bases and J 5 bases; bases outside gene matches: 5. The CDR3 is 14 residues long. The CDR3 reads CASSAGQENNEQFF. The CDR3 DNA sequence: TGTGCCAGCAGCGCGGGACAGGAGAACAATGAGCAGTTCTTC.

The rearrangement joins TRBV15 to TRBJ2-1; TRBD2 aligns across 8 bases. CDR1 LNHNV and CDR2 YYDKDF come from the germline V gene (reference sequence). This CDR3 has 14 residues. V shed 8 bases and J 0 bases; nucleotides not matched to a gene: 3. For the CDR3, the DNA is TGTGCCACCCGGGGGACTAGCTCCTACAATGAGCAGTTCTTC. Translated: CATRGTSSYNEQFF.

V is TRBV15 and J is TRBJ1-5; D gene unclear. Germline V gene sequence: CDR1 LNHNV, CDR2 YYDKDF (reference sequence). V was trimmed by 8 bases and J by 6 bases, leaving 8 bases between them. The CDR3 loop spans 11 amino acids. The CDR3 loop reads CATLASQPQHF. CDR3 bases: TGTGCCACCTTGGCTAGTCAGCCCCAGCATTTT. The entire variable domain, with the rest obtained from reference TRBV15 and TRBJ1-5, is as follows: DAMVIQNPRYQVTQFGKPVTLSCSQTLNHNVMYWYQQKSSQAPKLLFHYYDKDFNNEADTPDNFQSRRPNTSFCFLDIRSPGLGDTAMYLCATLASQPQHFGDGTRLSIL.

This clone appeared a few times. The chain uses TRBV7-2 and TRBJ2-2, with TRBD1 matching over 10 bases. V shed 6 bases, J shed 0 bases, and the junction held 4 bases outside the gene matches. This CDR3 is 16 amino acids long. Germline V CDR1 and CDR2: SGHTA, FQGNSA. CDR3 sequence: CASRTTGGANTGELFF. Here the CDR3 DNA reads TGTGCCAGCAGAACGACAGGGGGCGCGAACACCGGGGAGCTGTTTTTT.

This clone has ten or more counts. The V call is TRBV11-3, the J call TRBJ2-3, with D uncertain. Germline V gene data show CDR1 as SGHNT and CDR2 as YENEEA. This CDR3 is built from 16 residues. Deletions cut 0 bases from V and 5 bases from J, with 15 bases between. The CDR3 here is CASSLDLNSYQDTQYF. The CDR3 DNA reads TGTGCCAGCAGCTTAGATTTGAACTCCTATCAAGATACGCAGTATTTT.

The chain is built from TRBV5-6 and TRBJ1-1; D call uncertain. Germline V gives CDR1 SGHDT, CDR2 YYEEEE. Trimming left V 2 bases short and J 5 bases short, with 7 bases between. This CDR3 is 12 amino acids long. The DNA for the CDR3 is TGTGCCAGCAGCTTCGGGCTAACTGAAGCTTTCTTT. It translates to CASSFGLTEAFF. The variable domain in full, with the rest retrieved from reference TRBV5-6 and TRBJ1-1, is DAGVTQSPTHLIKTRGQQVTLRCSPKSGHDTVSWYQQALGQGPQFIFQYYEEEERQRGNFPDRFSGHQFPNYSSELNVNALLLGDSALYLCASSFGLTEAFFGQGTRLTVV.

V gene TRBV19 combines with J gene TRBJ2-7; D not certain. Trimming shortened V by 5 bases and J by 2 bases, and 4 bases separated the two germline ends. Germline V gives CDR1 LNHDA, CDR2 SQIVND (reference sequence). This CDR3 is built from 11 residues. CDR3 coding DNA: TGTGCCAGTAGTTCCACCTACGAGCAGTACTTC. It codes for CASSSTYEQYF.